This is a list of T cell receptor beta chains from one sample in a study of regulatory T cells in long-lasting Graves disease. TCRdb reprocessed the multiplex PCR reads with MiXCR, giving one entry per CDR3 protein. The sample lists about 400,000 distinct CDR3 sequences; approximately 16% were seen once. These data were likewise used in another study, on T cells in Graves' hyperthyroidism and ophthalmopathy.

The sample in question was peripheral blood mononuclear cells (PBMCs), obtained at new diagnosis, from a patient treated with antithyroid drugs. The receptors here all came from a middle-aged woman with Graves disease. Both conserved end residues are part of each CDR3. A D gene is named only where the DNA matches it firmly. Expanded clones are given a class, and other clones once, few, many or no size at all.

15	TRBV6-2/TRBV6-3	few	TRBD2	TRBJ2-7	CASSNPGLGVYEQYF	TGTGCCAGCAGTAACCCGGGACTAGGAGTCTACGAGCAGTACTTC
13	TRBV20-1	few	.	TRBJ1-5	CSALNSPQEPQHF	TGCAGTGCCCTCAATAGCCCCCAAGAGCCCCAGCATTTT
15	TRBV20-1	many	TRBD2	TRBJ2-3	CSASPRRLAGDTQYF	TGCAGTGCTAGCCCCCGCAGACTAGCGGGAGATACGCAGTATTTT
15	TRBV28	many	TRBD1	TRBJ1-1	CASSTGQGVNTEAFF	TGTGCCAGCAGTACGGGACAGGGAGTGAACACTGAAGCTTTCTTT
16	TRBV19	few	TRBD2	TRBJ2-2	CASSINLAGVDGELFF	TGTGCCAGTAGTATAAATCTAGCGGGAGTCGACGGGGAGCTGTTTTTT
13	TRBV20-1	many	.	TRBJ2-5	CSALRRRGETQYF	TGCAGTGCTCTCCGACGGCGAGGAGAGACCCAGTACTTC
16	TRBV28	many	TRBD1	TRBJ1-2	CASSNPGQGALYGYTF	TGTGCCAGCAGTAATCCGGGACAGGGGGCCCTCTATGGCTACACCTTC
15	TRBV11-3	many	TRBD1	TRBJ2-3	CASSLRQGDTDTQYF	TGTGCCAGCAGCTTGCGGCAGGGGGACACAGATACGCAGTATTTT
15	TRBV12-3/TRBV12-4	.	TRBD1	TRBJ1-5	CASSPYRGGNQPQHF	TGTGCCAGCAGTCCCTACAGGGGCGGGAATCAGCCCCAGCATTTT
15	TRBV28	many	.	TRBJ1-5	CASRDGGLSNQPQHF	TGTGCCAGCCGAGATGGGGGGCTTAGCAATCAGCCCCAGCATTTT
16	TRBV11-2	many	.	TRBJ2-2	CASSLAGKVDTGELFF	TGTGCCAGCAGCTTAGCTGGGAAAGTGGACACCGGGGAGCTGTTTTTT
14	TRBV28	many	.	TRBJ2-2	CASFRQGGTGELFF	TGTGCCAGCTTTCGACAGGGAGGCACCGGGGAGCTGTTTTTT
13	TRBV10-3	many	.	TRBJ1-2	CAITPDLLHGYTF	TGTGCCATCACCCCGGACCTCTTGCATGGCTACACCTTC
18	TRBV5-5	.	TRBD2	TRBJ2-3	CASSLAGSMPGGWDTQYF	TGTGCCAGCAGCTTGGCCGGTTCTATGCCGGGAGGGTGGGATACGCAGTATTTT
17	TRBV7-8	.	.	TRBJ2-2	CASSESRGTLYNGELFF	TGTGCCAGCAGCGAAAGTAGGGGGACTCTTTACAACGGGGAGCTGTTTTTT
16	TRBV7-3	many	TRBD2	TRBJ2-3	CASSLTGTSGGDTQYF	TGTGCCAGCAGCTTGACAGGGACTAGCGGGGGAGATACGCAGTATTTT
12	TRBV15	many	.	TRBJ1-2	CATSRDGYGYTF	TGTGCCACCAGCAGAGACGGTTATGGCTACACCTTC
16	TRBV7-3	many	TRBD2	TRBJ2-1	CASSLRSGGAFNEQFF	TGTGCCAGCAGCTTGAGGAGCGGGGGGGCCTTCAATGAGCAGTTCTTC
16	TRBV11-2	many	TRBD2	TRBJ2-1	CASSLRLAGAWDEQFF	TGTGCCAGCAGCTTACGACTAGCGGGAGCCTGGGATGAGCAGTTCTTC
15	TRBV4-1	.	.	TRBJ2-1	CASSHPGDPYNEQFF	TGCGCCAGCAGCCACCCGGGAGACCCCTACAATGAGCAGTTCTTC
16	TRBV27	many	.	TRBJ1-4	CASSLYGGVPNEKLFF	TGTGCCAGCAGTTTATATGGGGGGGTCCCTAATGAAAAACTGTTTTTT
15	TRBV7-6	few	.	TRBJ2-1	CASSYRESGFNEQFF	TGTGCCAGCAGCTATCGGGAGTCCGGTTTCAATGAGCAGTTCTTC
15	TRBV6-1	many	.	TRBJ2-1	CASNRDPQAENEQFF	TGTGCCAGTAACCGGGACCCCCAAGCCGAGAATGAGCAGTTCTTC
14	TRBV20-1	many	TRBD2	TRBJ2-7	CSARGTSVGYEQYF	TGCAGTGCTAGAGGGACTAGCGTGGGCTACGAGCAGTACTTC
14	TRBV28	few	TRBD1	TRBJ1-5	CASRVTGGGQPQHF	TGTGCCAGCAGGGTGACAGGGGGAGGTCAGCCCCAGCATTTT
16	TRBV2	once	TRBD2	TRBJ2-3	CASERGTSGSSDTQYF	TGTGCCAGCGAGAGGGGGACTAGCGGGAGTTCAGATACGCAGTATTTT
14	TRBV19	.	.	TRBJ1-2	CASSIGVLGDGYTF	TGTGCCAGTAGTATAGGCGTACTGGGAGATGGCTACACCTTC
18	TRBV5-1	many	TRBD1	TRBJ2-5	CASSVEKPGQGYQETQYF	TGCGCCAGCAGCGTCGAGAAACCGGGACAGGGGTACCAAGAGACCCAGTACTTC
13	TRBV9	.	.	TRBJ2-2	CASSVLASGELFF	TGTGCCAGCAGCGTATTGGCTTCCGGGGAGCTGTTTTTT
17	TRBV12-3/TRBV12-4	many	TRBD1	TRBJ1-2	CASSSTLGQGTNYGHTF	TGTGCCAGCAGTTCAACCCTAGGACAGGGAACCAACTATGGCCACACCTTC
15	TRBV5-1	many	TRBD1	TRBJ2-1	CASSLGQGEYNEQFF	TGCGCCAGCAGCTTGGGGCAGGGGGAATACAATGAGCAGTTCTTC
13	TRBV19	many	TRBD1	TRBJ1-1	CATLGQGKAEAFF	TGTGCCACCCTAGGACAGGGAAAGGCTGAAGCTTTCTTT